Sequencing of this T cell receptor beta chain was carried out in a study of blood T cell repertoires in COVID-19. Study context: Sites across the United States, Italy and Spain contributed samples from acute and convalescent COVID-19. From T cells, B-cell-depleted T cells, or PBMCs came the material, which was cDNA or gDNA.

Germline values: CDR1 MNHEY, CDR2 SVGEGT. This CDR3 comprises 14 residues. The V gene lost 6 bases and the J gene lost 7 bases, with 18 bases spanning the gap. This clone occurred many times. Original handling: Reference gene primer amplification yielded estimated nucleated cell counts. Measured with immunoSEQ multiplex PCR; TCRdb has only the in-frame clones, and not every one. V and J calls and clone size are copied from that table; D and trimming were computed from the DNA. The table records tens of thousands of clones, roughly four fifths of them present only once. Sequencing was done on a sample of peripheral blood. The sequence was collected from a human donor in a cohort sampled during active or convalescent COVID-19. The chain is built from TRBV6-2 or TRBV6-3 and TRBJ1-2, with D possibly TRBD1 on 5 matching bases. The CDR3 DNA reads TGTGCCAGCAGCGTAGGGGTGATGGGCCCTGGCTACACCTTC. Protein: CASSVGVMGPGYTF.